The 16 T cell receptor beta chains in this list originate from one sample, sequenced in a study of blood T cell repertoires in COVID-19. Profiling relied on immunoSEQ multiplex PCR, and the TCRdb table lists in-frame clones only, not all of them. The repertoire includes about 300,000 clones, about 91% of them detected once, and roughly 7% sits in the top ten. Material for sequencing was peripheral blood. These receptors came from a woman aged 25 to 39 who had recovered from COVID-19.

The chain is built from TRBV9 and TRBJ1-5, with 7 bases identical to TRBD1. The CDR3 is made up of 14 amino acids. The V gene's germline CDR1 is SGDLS and CDR2 YYNGEE. Trimming at V came to 4 bases and at J to 6 bases, leaving 7 bases not matched to a gene. CDR3 protein: CASSPDRVGQPQHF. The CDR3 DNA follows: TGTGCCAGCAGCCCTGACAGGGTGGGTCAGCCCCAGCATTTT.

The J gene is TRBJ2-1, the V gene TRBV7-9; 9 positions agree with TRBD2. V lost 2 bases and J lost 9; bases outside the gene matches: 8. Germline CDR1 SEHNR, CDR2 FQNEAQ (reference sequence). The CDR3 loop spans 15 amino acids. The CDR3 coding sequence is TGTGCCAGCAGCTTAATCGCTAGCGGGGCCACTGAGCAGTTCTTC. Its protein product is CASSLIASGATEQFF.

The chain links TRBV7-6 to TRBJ2-7, with TRBD2 matching 8 bases. The CDR3 is made up of 14 amino acids. Trimming removed 5 bases from V and 4 bases from J; junction bases left unmatched: 7. Germline lookup yields CDR1 SGHVS and CDR2 FNYEAQ. The CDR3 is CASSPGTSLYEQYF. DNA of the CDR3: TGTGCCAGCAGCCCGGGGACTAGTCTTTACGAGCAGTACTTC.

V usage is TRBV12-3 or TRBV12-4 and J usage is TRBJ1-1, with a weak D call TRBD1 (6 bases). The CDR3 runs 13 residues. V was pared by 4 bases and J by 8 bases, with 14 bases between. The CDR3 nucleotides read TGTGCCAGCAGTTCCGTCCTAACAGGGGAAGCTTTCTTT. Its translation: CASSSVLTGEAFF.

V and J are TRBV15 and TRBJ1-2; TRBD1 might be the D (6 bases). This CDR3 spans 12 amino acids. Germline loops: CDR1 LNHNV, CDR2 YYDKDF (reference sequence). V shed 6 bases and J shed 9 bases, with 14 bases lying between them. Here the CDR3 reads CATRDYRDRYTF. The CDR3 DNA follows: TGTGCCACCAGGGATTACAGGGATCGCTACACCTTC. The whole variable domain, remainder taken from reference TRBV15 and TRBJ1-2, is DAMVIQNPRYQVTQFGKPVTLSCSQTLNHNVMYWYQQKSSQAPKLLFHYYDKDFNNEADTPDNFQSRRPNTSFCFLDIRSPGLGDTAMYLCATRDYRDRYTFGSGTRLTVV.

The chain uses TRBV27 and TRBJ2-7, with D perhaps matching TRBD2 (5 bases). CDR1 is MNHEY and CDR2 is SMNVEV in the germline V gene (reference sequence). V was cut by 5 bases and J by 0 bases, with 17 bases left in between. The CDR3 length is 16 residues. The CDR3 sequence: CASSTPLAGLSYEQYF. CDR3 sequence (DNA): TGTGCCAGCAGTACCCCTTTGGCGGGCCTCTCCTACGAGCAGTACTTC.

The V and J genes are TRBV11-1 and TRBJ2-7; 7 bases line up with TRBD1. Germline V gene lookup returns CDR1 SGHAT and CDR2 FQDESV (reference sequence). V shed 6 bases, J shed 1 base, and the junction held 6 bases outside the gene matches. The CDR3 sequence is 14 residues long. The chain's CDR3 is CASRLGTESYEQYF. CDR3 DNA sequence: TGTGCCAGCAGGCTCGGGACAGAATCCTACGAGCAGTACTTC.

This sequence joins TRBV2 and TRBJ1-4; no definite D call. V dropped 0 bases and J dropped 10 bases, with 15 bases sitting between them. The CDR3 spans 15 residues. The germline V gene has CDR1 SNHLY and CDR2 FYNNEI. CDR3 sequence (DNA): TGTGCCAGCAGTGAAGCTCTCCGGCTGGAGGGAAAACTGTTTTTT. As protein: CASSEALRLEGKLFF.

The chain joins TRBV30 to TRBJ1-3; D perhaps matches TRBD1 (6 bases). Between the trimmed V and J ends, which lost 5 bases and 0 bases, there was a span of 11 bases. The germline V gene encodes CDR1 GTSNPN and CDR2 SVGIG (reference sequence). This CDR3 region has 14 residues. The DNA of the CDR3 is TGTGCCTGGGACAGGCGAATCTCTGGAAACACCATATATTTT. It yields the protein CAWDRRISGNTIYF.

J is TRBJ1-5 and V is TRBV2; D ambiguous. This CDR3 contains 13 residues. Germline values: CDR1 SNHLY, CDR2 FYNNEI. With 7 bases removed from V and 2 bases from J, the gap between germline ends came to 9 bases. The chain's CDR3 is CASKRQGNQPQHF. The DNA for the CDR3 is TGTGCCAGCAAAAGGCAGGGCAATCAGCCCCAGCATTTT.

This chain joins TRBV5-1 and TRBJ2-3, with 7 nucleotides matching TRBD2. The V gene end was trimmed by 3 bases and the J gene end by 5 bases; junction bases not matched to a gene: 6. The CDR3 is 14 residues long. Germline V gene lookup returns CDR1 SGHRS and CDR2 YFSETQ. The CDR3 is CASSSLGGVDTQYF. CDR3 coding DNA: TGCGCCAGCAGCTCTCTTGGGGGGGTAGATACGCAGTATTTT.

The rearrangement links TRBV19 to TRBJ1-5, with D tentatively TRBD1 (6 bases). In germline, CDR1 is LNHDA, CDR2 SQIVND (reference sequence). This CDR3 region has 17 residues. V was cut by 2 bases and J by 2 bases, with 16 bases left in between. This CDR3 is CASSIIGGRLGNQPQHF. The CDR3 DNA reads TGTGCCAGTAGTATAATCGGGGGGCGCCTCGGCAATCAGCCCCAGCATTTT.

In this sample, this clone turned up many times. V and J are TRBV27 and TRBJ2-7; TRBD1 matches 7 bases. CDR1 and CDR2 from the germline V gene are MNHEY and SMNVEV (reference sequence). The CDR3 has 15 amino acids. V shed 6 bases, J shed 0 bases, and the junction held 8 bases outside the gene matches. The CDR3 region is CASRLPGQPSYEQYF. The CDR3 nucleotides read TGTGCCAGCAGACTTCCGGGACAGCCCTCCTACGAGCAGTACTTC.

This chain connects TRBV18 to TRBJ2-1; 8 bases match TRBD2. CDR3 size: 14 residues. Looked up from germline, CDR1 is KGHSH and CDR2 is LQKENI. The ends lost 3 bases at V and 6 bases at J; junction bases unmatched: 4. The CDR3 DNA reads as TGTGCCAGCTCACCTTCAGGACTAGCCAATGAGCAGTTCTTC. Translated, it gives CASSPSGLANEQFF. Variable domain in full (rest from reference TRBV18 and TRBJ2-1): NAGVMQNPRHLVRRRGQEARLRCSPMKGHSHVYWYRQLPEEGLKFMVYLQKENIIDESGMPKERFSAEFPKEGPSILRIQQVVRGDSAAYFCASSPSGLANEQFFGPGTRLTVL.

This clone was recorded a few times. Here the CDR3 reads CASSADRGANYGYTF. The CDR3 DNA follows: TGTGCCAGCAGCGCTGACAGGGGAGCTAACTATGGCTACACCTTC. The V call is TRBV7-2, the J call TRBJ1-2; TRBD1 aligns across 8 bases. Germline V lookup: CDR1 SGHTA, CDR2 FQGNSA. The CDR3 has 15 amino acids. V shed 5 bases and J 0 bases; nucleotides not matched to a gene: 5.

This sequence joins TRBV3-1 (or the pseudogene TRBV3-2) and TRBJ2-3; D remains unclear. CDR3 length: 15 residues. Trimming took 2 bases from V and 1 from J, leaving 10 bases between them. Germline V CDR1 and CDR2: LGHDT, YNNKEL (reference sequence). The CDR3: CASSQNPRGTDTQYF. Written as DNA, the CDR3 is TGTGCCAGCAGCCAAAATCCCCGGGGCACAGATACGCAGTATTTT.